This T cell receptor beta chain is from a study of CD8 T cells in Susac syndrome. Random hexamers were used to reverse transcribe an amount of roughly 0.45 to 1 ug RNA. MiXCR, run by TCRdb on the immunoSEQ multiplex PCR reads, gives a single entry per CDR3 protein. The table shows under 200,000 distinct CDR3 sequences, with 91% occurring only once. CDR1 and CDR2 (germline): MNHEY, SMNVEV (reference sequence). The CDR3 loop spans 14 amino acids. V was clipped by 5 bases and J by 4 bases, with 14 bases between them. The chain couples TRBV27 to TRBJ1-1; D unresolved. The source of this sequence is a human donor with Susac syndrome. The specimen sequenced was CD4+ T cells from PBMCs. The DNA for the CDR3 is TGTGCCAGCAGTCCTGACATCGTGTTCACTGAAGCTTTCTTT. As protein: CASSPDIVFTEAFF.